Presented here are 5 T cell receptor beta chains from one specimen sequenced in a study of blood T cell repertoires in COVID-19. Sequencing was performed with immunoSEQ multiplex PCR; in TCRdb, only in-frame clones are kept and a portion is missing. Of 10,000 to 15,000 clones detected, about two thirds appear once; the ten largest clones hold more than 5.5%. Specimen: peripheral blood. Receptor source: a man aged 55 to 70 with COVID-19, enrolled during active disease.

This sequence joins TRBV11-3 and TRBJ2-3, with D perhaps TRBD1 (6 bases). The CDR3 loop spans 15 amino acids. Per the germline V gene, CDR1 is SGHNT and CDR2 is YENEEA. V lost 5 bases and J 3 bases, leaving 15 bases between the germline ends. CDR3 DNA: TGTGCCAGCAGCACGCAGGGGTTAGCAACAGATACGCAGTATTTT. Translated, it gives CASSTQGLATDTQYF.

This chain joins TRBV11-3 and TRBJ2-1; D might be TRBD2 (5 bases). The germline gives CDR1 SGHNT, CDR2 YENEEA. The V and J ends lost 1 base and 15 bases respectively, with 13 bases between them. The CDR3 consists of 12 residues. Here the CDR3 reads CASSLGGEFPFF. The CDR3 bases are TGTGCCAGCAGCTTAGGGGGAGAATTTCCGTTCTTC.

V gene TRBV2 combines with J gene TRBJ1-2, with 10 bases matching TRBD1. With V trimmed by 8 bases and J by 8 bases, 8 bases remained unmatched. From germline, CDR1 is SNHLY and CDR2 FYNNEI. The CDR3 sequence is 13 residues long. The CDR3 reads CASFRDRGDGYTF. The CDR3 DNA is TGTGCCAGCTTCCGGGACAGGGGCGACGGCTACACCTTC. The full variable domain, its missing parts supplied by reference TRBV2 and TRBJ1-2, is EPEVTQTPSHQVTQMGQEVILRCVPISNHLYFYWYRQILGQKVEFLVSFYNNEISEKSEIFDDQFSVERPDGSNFTLKIRSTKLEDSAMYFCASFRDRGDGYTFGSGTRLTVV.

The chain joins TRBV5-1 to TRBJ1-3; possible D gene TRBD1, 5 bases. The CDR3 totals 17 residues. Germline CDR1 and CDR2: SGHRS and YFSETQ. V was shortened by 4 bases and J by 2 bases, with 19 bases between the two germline ends. This chain's CDR3 is CASSVQGGAKTGNTIYF. The CDR3 nucleotides read TGCGCCAGCAGCGTTCAGGGAGGGGCGAAAACTGGAAACACCATATATTTT.

The V gene is TRBV5-1, the J gene TRBJ1-4, with 7 bases lining up with TRBD1. The CDR3 is made up of 15 amino acids. Trimming at V came to 3 bases and at J to 7 bases, leaving 9 bases not matched to a gene. Germline CDR1 is SGHRS and CDR2 is YFSETQ. The CDR3 DNA sequence: TGCGCCAGCAGCTCCCGACCAGGGGGAAGTGAAAAACTGTTTTTT. Protein product: CASSSRPGGSEKLFF.